This T cell receptor beta chain was sequenced for a study of cytomegalovirus exposure and HLA in healthy donors. Whole-study results and caveats: Researchers counted around 170 TCR beta chains as cytomegalovirus-associated. With DRB1 most and HLA-C fewest, TCR association rates differed between HLA loci in a later analysis.

This CDR3 comprises 15 residues. V was shortened by 4 bases and J by 1 base, with 12 bases between the two germline ends. Germline CDR1 reads SGHRS; CDR2 reads YFSETQ. Despite likely unrecorded immune exposures, the donors were nominally healthy at the time of sampling. In the PCR, 60 Vbeta and 13 Jbeta primers were used. Sequencing used immunoSEQ multiplex PCR; TCRdb keeps in-frame clones, though not all of them. The repertoire includes about 150,000 clones, 75% of them detected once, and approximately 6.8% sits in the top ten. As concerns this clone: The antigen is not known.

The clonotype was recovered from a man aged 30-40 years in good health and CMV-seronegative. Sequenced sample: PBMCs. The J gene is TRBJ1-5, the V gene TRBV5-1, with D unresolved. CDR3 in amino acids: CASSPEGGSNQPQHF. In nucleotides, the CDR3 is TGCGCCAGCAGCCCAGAGGGTGGAAGCAATCAGCCCCAGCATTTT.